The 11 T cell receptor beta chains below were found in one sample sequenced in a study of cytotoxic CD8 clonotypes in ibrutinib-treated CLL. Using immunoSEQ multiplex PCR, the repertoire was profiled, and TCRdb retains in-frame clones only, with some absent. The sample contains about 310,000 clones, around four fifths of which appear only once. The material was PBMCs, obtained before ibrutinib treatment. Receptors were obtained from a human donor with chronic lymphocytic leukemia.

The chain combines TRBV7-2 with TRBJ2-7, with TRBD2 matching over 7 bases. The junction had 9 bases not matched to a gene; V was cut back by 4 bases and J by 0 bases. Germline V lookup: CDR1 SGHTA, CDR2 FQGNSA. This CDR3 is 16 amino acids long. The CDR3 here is CASSYPRTRSSYEQYF. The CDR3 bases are TGTGCCAGCAGCTATCCCCGGACTAGAAGCTCCTACGAGCAGTACTTC.

This CDR3 reads CATSRDPGLVQPQHF. For the CDR3, the DNA is TGTGCCACCAGCAGAGATCCAGGTTTAGTTCAGCCCCAGCATTTT. The chain couples TRBV15 to TRBJ1-5; D is ambiguous. The CDR3 contains 15 residues. Germline V gives CDR1 LNHNV, CDR2 YYDKDF (reference sequence). V lost 0 bases and J 6 bases, leaving 12 bases between the germline ends.

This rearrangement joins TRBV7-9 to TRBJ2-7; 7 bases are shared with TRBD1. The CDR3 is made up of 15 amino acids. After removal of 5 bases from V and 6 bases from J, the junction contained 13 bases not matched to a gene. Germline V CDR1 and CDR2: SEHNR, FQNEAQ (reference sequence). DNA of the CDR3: TGTGCCAGCAGCCTATCTATCTGGACAGGTACCGAGCAGTACTTC. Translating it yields CASSLSIWTGTEQYF.

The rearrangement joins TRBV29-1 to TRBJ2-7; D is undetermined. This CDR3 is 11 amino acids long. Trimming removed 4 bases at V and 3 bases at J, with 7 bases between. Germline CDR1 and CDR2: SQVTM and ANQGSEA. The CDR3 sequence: CSVGAGYEQYF. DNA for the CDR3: TGCAGCGTTGGGGCAGGCTACGAGCAGTACTTC.

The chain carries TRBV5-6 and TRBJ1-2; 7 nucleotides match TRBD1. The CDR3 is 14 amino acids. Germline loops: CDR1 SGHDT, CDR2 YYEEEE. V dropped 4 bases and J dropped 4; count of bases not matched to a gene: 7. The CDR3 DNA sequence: TGTGCCAGCAGCCTGGACAGGAATATCTATGGCTACACCTTC. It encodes CASSLDRNIYGYTF.

The CDR3 reads CASSFRGPTGELFF. The CDR3 coding sequence is TGCGCCAGCAGCTTCAGGGGGCCCACCGGGGAGCTGTTTTTT. This chain joins TRBV5-1 and TRBJ2-2; 8 nucleotides agree with TRBD1. J was trimmed by 4 bases and V by 2 bases; bases with no gene match: 1. Germline CDR1 is SGHRS and CDR2 is YFSETQ. The CDR3 runs 14 residues.

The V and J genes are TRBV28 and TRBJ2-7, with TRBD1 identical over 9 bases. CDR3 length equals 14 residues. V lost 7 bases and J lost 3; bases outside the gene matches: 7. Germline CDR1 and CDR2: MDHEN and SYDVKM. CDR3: CASTSLDRGYEQYF. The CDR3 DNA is TGTGCCAGCACTTCCCTGGACAGGGGCTACGAGCAGTACTTC.

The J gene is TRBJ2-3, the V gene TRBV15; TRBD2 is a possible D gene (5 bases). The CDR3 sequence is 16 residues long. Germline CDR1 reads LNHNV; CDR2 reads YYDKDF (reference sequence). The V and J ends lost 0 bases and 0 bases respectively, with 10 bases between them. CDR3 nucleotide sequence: TGTGCCACCAGCAGAGATTACCAGCGGAGCACAGATACGCAGTATTTT. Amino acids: CATSRDYQRSTDTQYF.

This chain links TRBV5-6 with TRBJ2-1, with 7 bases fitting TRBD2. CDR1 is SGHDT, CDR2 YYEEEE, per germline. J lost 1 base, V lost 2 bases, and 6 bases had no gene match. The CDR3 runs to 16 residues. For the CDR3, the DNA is TGTGCCAGCAGCTTAAGCGGGGTGGTTTCCTACAATGAGCAGTTCTTC. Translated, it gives CASSLSGVVSYNEQFF. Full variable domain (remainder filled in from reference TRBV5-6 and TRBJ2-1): DAGVTQSPTHLIKTRGQQVTLRCSPKSGHDTVSWYQQALGQGPQFIFQYYEEEERQRGNFPDRFSGHQFPNYSSELNVNALLLGDSALYLCASSLSGVVSYNEQFFGPGTRLTVL.

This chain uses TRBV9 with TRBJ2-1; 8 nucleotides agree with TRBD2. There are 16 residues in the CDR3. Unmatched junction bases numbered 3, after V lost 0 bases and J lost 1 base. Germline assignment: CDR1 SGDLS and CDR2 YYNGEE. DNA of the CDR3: TGTGCCAGCAGCGTAGCGGGGGGGAGGTCCTACAATGAGCAGTTCTTC. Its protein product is CASSVAGGRSYNEQFF. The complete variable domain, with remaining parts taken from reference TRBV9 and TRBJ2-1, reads DSGVTQTPKHLITATGQRVTLRCSPRSGDLSVYWYQQSLDQGLQFLIQYYNGEERAKGNILERFSAQQFPDLHSELNLSSLELGDSALYFCASSVAGGRSYNEQFFGPGTRLTVL.

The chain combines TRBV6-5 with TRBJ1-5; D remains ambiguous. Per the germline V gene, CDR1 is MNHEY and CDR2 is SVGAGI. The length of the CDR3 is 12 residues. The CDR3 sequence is CAQQSPNQPQHF. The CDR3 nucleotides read TGTGCTCAACAGTCACCCAATCAGCCCCAGCATTTT.